This T cell receptor beta chain was sequenced for a study of CD8+CD57+ T cells in acquired aplastic anemia. Findings and limits, study-wide: Patients did not significantly differ from controls in CD8+ Simpson's diversity.

TCR beta VDJ and CDR3 profiles were obtained from a genomic DNA template. Via MiXCR, TCRdb re-called the reads, giving one row per CDR3 protein. The repertoire consists of 150,000 to 200,000 distinct CDR3 sequences, with around 48% occurring once and the leading ten covering under 1.2%. Sequencing was done on patients that had shown CD8+CD57+ cell expansion by flow cytometry. The table lists this clonotype with many counts. Its antigen remains unknown. The V gene's germline CDR1 is SNHLY and CDR2 FYNNEI. Deletions cut 6 bases from V and 8 bases from J, with 22 bases between. CDR3 length: 15 residues. The specimen sequenced was sorted CD4+, CD8+, or CD8+CD57+ T cells (not recorded which) from PBMCs. The V gene is TRBV2, the J gene TRBJ1-2; D call uncertain. The sequence was obtained from a human donor with aplastic anemia. CDR3 bases: TGTGCCAGCAGAGCGGGGAGGGCTTCTTTTAGGGGCTACACCTTC. Translating it yields CASRAGRASFRGYTF. The entire variable domain, with the rest obtained from reference TRBV2 and TRBJ1-2, is as follows: EPEVTQTPSHQVTQMGQEVILRCVPISNHLYFYWYRQILGQKVEFLVSFYNNEISEKSEIFDDQFSVERPDGSNFTLKIRSTKLEDSAMYFCASRAGRASFRGYTFGSGTRLTVV.